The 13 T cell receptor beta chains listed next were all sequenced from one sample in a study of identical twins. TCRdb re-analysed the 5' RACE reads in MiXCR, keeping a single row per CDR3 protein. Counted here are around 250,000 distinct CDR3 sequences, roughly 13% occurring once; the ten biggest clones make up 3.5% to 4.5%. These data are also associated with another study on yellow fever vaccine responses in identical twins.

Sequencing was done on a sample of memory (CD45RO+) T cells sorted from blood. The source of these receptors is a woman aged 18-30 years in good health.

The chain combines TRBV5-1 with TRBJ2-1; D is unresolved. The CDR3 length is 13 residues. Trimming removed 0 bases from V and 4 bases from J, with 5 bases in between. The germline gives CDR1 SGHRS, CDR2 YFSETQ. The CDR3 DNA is TGCGCCAGCAGCTTGGGCGATTACAATGAGCAGTTCTTC. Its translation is CASSLGDYNEQFF.

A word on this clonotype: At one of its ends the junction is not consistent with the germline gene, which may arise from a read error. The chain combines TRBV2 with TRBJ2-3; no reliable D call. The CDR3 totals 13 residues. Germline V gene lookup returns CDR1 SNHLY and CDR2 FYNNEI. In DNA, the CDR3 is TGTGCCAGCAGCCTAGAGAACACAGACACGCAGTATTTT. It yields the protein CASSLENTDTQYF.

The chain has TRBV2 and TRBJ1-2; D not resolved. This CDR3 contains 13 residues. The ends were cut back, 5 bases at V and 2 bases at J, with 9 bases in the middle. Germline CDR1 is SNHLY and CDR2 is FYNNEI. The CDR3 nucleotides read TGTGCCAGCAGTATCAAGAAAAACTATGGCTACACCTTC. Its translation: CASSIKKNYGYTF.

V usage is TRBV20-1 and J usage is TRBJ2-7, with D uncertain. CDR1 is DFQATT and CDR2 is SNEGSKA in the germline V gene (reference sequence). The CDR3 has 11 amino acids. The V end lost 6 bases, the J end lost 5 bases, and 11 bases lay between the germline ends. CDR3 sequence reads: CSASSSNEQYF. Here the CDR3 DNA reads TGCAGTGCAAGCTCGAGTAACGAGCAGTACTTC.

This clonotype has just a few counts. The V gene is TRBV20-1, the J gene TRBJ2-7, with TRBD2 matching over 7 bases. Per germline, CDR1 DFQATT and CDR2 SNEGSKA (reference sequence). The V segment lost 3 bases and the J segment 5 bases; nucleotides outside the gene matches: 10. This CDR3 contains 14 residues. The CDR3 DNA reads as TGCAGTGCTAGGACTAGCCCCACGAAGAACGAGCAGTACTTC. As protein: CSARTSPTKNEQYF.

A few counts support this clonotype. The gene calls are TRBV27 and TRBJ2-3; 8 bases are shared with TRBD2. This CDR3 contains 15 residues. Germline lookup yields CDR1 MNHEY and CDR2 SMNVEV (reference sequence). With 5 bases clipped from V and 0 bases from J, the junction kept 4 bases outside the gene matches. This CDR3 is CASSPSGGSTDTQYF. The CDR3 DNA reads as TGTGCCAGCAGTCCCAGCGGGGGTAGCACAGATACGCAGTATTTT.

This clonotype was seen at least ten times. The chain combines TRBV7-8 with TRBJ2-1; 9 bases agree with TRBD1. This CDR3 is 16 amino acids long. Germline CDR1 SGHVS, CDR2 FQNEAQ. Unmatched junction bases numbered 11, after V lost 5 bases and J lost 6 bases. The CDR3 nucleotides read TGTGCCAGCAGCCCGGGACAGGGAAATGAGGGCAATGAGCAGTTCTTC. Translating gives CASSPGQGNEGNEQFF.

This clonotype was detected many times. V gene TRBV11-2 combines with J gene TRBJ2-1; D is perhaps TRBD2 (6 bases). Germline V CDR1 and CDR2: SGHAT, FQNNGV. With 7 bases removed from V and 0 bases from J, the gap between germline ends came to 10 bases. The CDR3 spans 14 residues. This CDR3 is CASTVLASYNEQFF. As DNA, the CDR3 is TGTGCCAGCACCGTACTAGCCTCCTACAATGAGCAGTTCTTC.

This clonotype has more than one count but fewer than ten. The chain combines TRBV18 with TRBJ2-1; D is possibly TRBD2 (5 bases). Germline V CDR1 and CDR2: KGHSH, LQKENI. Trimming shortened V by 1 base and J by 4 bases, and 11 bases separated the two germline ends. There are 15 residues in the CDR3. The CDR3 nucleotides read TGTGCCAGCTCACCACGCAGCGGAGTTTACAATGAGCAGTTCTTC. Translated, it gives CASSPRSGVYNEQFF.

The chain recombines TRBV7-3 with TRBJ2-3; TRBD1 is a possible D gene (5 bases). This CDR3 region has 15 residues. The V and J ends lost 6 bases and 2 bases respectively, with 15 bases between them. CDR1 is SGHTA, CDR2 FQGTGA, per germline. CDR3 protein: CASRGPEPTTDTQYF. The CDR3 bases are TGTGCCAGCAGGGGGCCCGAACCTACCACAGATACGCAGTATTTT.

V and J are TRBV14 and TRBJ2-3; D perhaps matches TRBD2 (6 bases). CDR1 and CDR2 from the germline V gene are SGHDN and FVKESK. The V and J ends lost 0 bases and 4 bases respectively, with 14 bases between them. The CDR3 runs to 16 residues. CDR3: CASSQELRGVPDTQYF. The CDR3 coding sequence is TGTGCCAGCAGCCAAGAATTGCGGGGTGTACCAGATACGCAGTATTTT.

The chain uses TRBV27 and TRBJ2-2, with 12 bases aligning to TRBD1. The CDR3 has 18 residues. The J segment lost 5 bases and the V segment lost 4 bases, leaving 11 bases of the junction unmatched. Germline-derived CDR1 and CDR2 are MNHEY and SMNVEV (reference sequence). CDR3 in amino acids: CASSSLGDRGRETGELFF. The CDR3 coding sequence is TGTGCCAGCAGTTCCCTCGGGGACAGGGGGCGAGAAACCGGGGAGCTGTTTTTT.

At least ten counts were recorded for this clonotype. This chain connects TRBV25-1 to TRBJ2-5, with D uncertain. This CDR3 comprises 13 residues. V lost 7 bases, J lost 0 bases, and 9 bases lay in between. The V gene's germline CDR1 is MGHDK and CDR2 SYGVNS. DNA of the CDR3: TGTGCCAGCACCACAGCAAACCAAGAGACCCAGTACTTC. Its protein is CASTTANQETQYF.